This passage covers 14 T cell receptor beta chains from one sample sequenced in a study of immune characterization of retroperitoneal liposarcoma. Each CDR3 protein is one row after TCRdb ran MiXCR on the PCR reads. The repertoire consists of more than 4,500 distinct CDR3 sequences, with about a third occurring once and the leading ten covering about 30%. Source material: tumor tissue. Receptor source: a female donor with retroperitoneal liposarcoma.

This clonotype has ten or more counts. A much bigger clone sits one base away, suggesting this may be a read error. The CDR3 is CASSERWVYEQFF. DNA of the CDR3: TGTGCCAGCAGTGAACGTTGGGTCTACGAGCAGTTCTTC. The chain carries TRBV6-1 and TRBJ2-1; D is undetermined. This CDR3 spans 13 amino acids. V lost 2 bases and J lost 10, with 12 bases in between. The germline gives CDR1 MNHNS, CDR2 SASEGT.

This clonotype came up a few times. V usage is TRBV12-3 or TRBV12-4 and J usage is TRBJ2-2; 9 bases map to TRBD2. The V segment lost 6 bases and the J segment 6 bases; nucleotides outside the gene matches: 8. CDR3 length: 15 amino acids. This CDR3 is CASRRTAGGAGELFF. In DNA form, the CDR3 reads TGTGCCAGCAGGCGGACGGCGGGAGGGGCCGGGGAGCTGTTTTTT.

This clonotype is medium-sized by share. The genes are TRBV10-3 and TRBJ2-5; TRBD2 might be the D (5 bases). V lost 3 bases to trimming and J lost 5 bases, with 13 bases between them. The length of the CDR3 is 14 residues. Germline CDR1 reads ENHRY; CDR2 reads SYGVKD. CDR3 in amino acids: CAISDHGKSETQYF. The CDR3 DNA is TGTGCCATCAGTGACCACGGGAAGTCGGAGACCCAGTACTTC.

This clonotype came up many times. The rearrangement links TRBV7-3 to TRBJ2-3; the D is unclear. V was shortened by 5 bases and J by 1 base, with 13 bases between the two germline ends. Germline CDR1 SGHTA, CDR2 FQGTGA. The length of the CDR3 is 15 residues. The CDR3 nucleotides are TGTGCCAGCAGCCCCGACTCTGGGGGCACAGATACGCAGTATTTT. Its protein product is CASSPDSGGTDTQYF.

This clonotype appeared a single time. The chain recombines TRBV11-2 with TRBJ2-5; TRBD2 matches 10 bases. Germline CDR1 SGHAT, CDR2 FQNNGV. The CDR3 is 15 amino acids. After removal of 1 base from V and 1 base from J, the junction contained 0 bases not matched to a gene. The DNA for the CDR3 is TGTGCCAGCAGCTTAGTAGCGGGAGGCCAAGAGACCCAGTACTTC. Translation gives CASSLVAGGQETQYF.

The chain links TRBV3-1 to TRBJ2-6; D perhaps matches TRBD2 (6 bases). Germline V gene sequence: CDR1 LGHDT, CDR2 YNNKEL (reference sequence). V was shortened by 4 bases and J by 9 bases, with 13 bases between the two germline ends. The CDR3 loop spans 14 amino acids. The CDR3 is CASSPSPRGNVLTF. As DNA, the CDR3 is TGTGCCAGCAGCCCATCTCCGCGGGGCAACGTCCTGACTTTC.

This clonotype is classed as medium-sized (0.01 to 0.1%). The J gene is TRBJ1-1, the V gene TRBV7-3; no reliable D call. Trimming took off 4 bases at V and 0 bases at J, with 6 bases between the two ends. The germline CDR1 and CDR2 sequences are SGHTA and FQGTGA. This CDR3 comprises 13 residues. CDR3 sequence: CASSSQVNTEAFF. The DNA of the CDR3 is TGTGCCAGCAGCTCCCAGGTGAACACTGAAGCTTTCTTT.

V usage is TRBV6-1 and J usage is TRBJ2-1; D may be TRBD2 (6 bases). TRBJ2-5 matches the DNA end more closely, so the J call is doubtful. The CDR3 contains 14 residues. Per germline, CDR1 MNHNS and CDR2 SASEGT. The chain's CDR3 is CASSGGGSGETQYF. In DNA, the CDR3 is TGTGCCAGCAGTGGAGGAGGGAGTGGGGAGACCCAGTACTTC.

This clonotype is medium-sized in the sample. This chain links TRBV10-1 with TRBJ2-5, with 9 bases that match TRBD2. CDR1 is WNHNN, CDR2 SYGVQD, per germline (reference sequence). V trimming: 9 bases; J trimming: 5 bases; junction bases outside the gene matches: 10. The CDR3 contains 14 residues. CDR3 region: CASQASGAGETQYF. The CDR3 DNA reads TGCGCCAGTCAGGCTAGCGGGGCCGGGGAGACCCAGTACTTC.

By frequency in the sample, this clonotype is medium-sized (0.01 to 0.1%). The V call is TRBV11-1, the J call TRBJ2-1; 13 nucleotides line up with TRBD2. The V gene's germline CDR1 is SGHAT and CDR2 FQDESV (reference sequence). The CDR3 has 21 amino acids. The trim removed 5 bases at V and 1 base at J, leaving 17 bases unmatched. The CDR3 loop is CASSPIGAGLAGRWSYNEQFF. For the CDR3, the DNA is TGTGCCAGCAGCCCAATAGGGGCGGGACTAGCGGGACGTTGGTCCTACAATGAGCAGTTCTTC.

This clonotype is medium-sized. The chain carries TRBV7-9 and TRBJ2-3, with TRBD2 matching over 14 bases. The CDR3 is 17 amino acids. Germline CDR1 and CDR2: SEHNR and FQNEAQ (reference sequence). With V trimmed by 4 bases and J by 4 bases, 7 bases remained unmatched. In DNA, the CDR3 is TGTGCCAGCAGCTCTCGACTAGCGGGAGGGCCCGCAGATACGCAGTATTTT. Protein sequence: CASSSRLAGGPADTQYF.

This clonotype has just a few counts. The CDR3 nucleotides are TGTGCCAGCAGTAGGGGGGGACAGTCCACAGATACGCAGTATTTT. Protein sequence: CASSRGGQSTDTQYF. The chain is built from TRBV6-1 and TRBJ2-3; either TRBD1 or TRBD2 may fit D (7 bases each). Trimming removed 5 bases at V and 2 bases at J, with 14 bases between. Germline CDR1 MNHNS, CDR2 SASEGT. The CDR3 is made up of 15 amino acids.

On this clonotype itself: A much larger clonotype is one base distant, so this may be a read error. The rearrangement links TRBV12-3 or TRBV12-4 to TRBJ2-1; D might be TRBD2 (5 bases). The CDR3 is made up of 16 amino acids. Trimming stripped 1 base from V and 10 bases from J, with 20 bases between. The CDR3 protein is CASSLEWGAGTYEQFF. As DNA, the CDR3 is TGTGCCAGCAGTTTAGAGTGGGGAGCAGGAACCTACGAGCAGTTCTTC.

CDR3 amino acids: CASSLAREAEAFF. The CDR3 DNA is TGTGCCAGCAGCTTAGCCCGGGAGGCTGAAGCTTTCTTT. The J gene is TRBJ1-1, the V gene TRBV7-6; no clear D. Trimming cost V 0 bases and J 6 bases, with 8 bases left between them. There are 13 residues in the CDR3. The germline gives CDR1 SGHVS, CDR2 FNYEAQ.